This T cell receptor beta chain emerged from a study of blood T cell repertoires in COVID-19. Germline V lookup: CDR1 WNHNN, CDR2 SYGVQD (reference sequence). The CDR3 totals 15 residues. V lost 5 bases and J lost 3; bases outside the gene matches: 5. In its sample, this clone was seen once. Sequencing was performed with immunoSEQ multiplex PCR; in TCRdb, only in-frame clones are kept and a portion is missing. The repertoire holds fewer than 150,000 clones, with 70% to 90% as singletons. The source is a human donor in a cohort sampled during active COVID-19. This chain links TRBV10-1 with TRBJ2-3; 10 nucleotides agree with TRBD2. Material: peripheral blood. The CDR3 reads CASSQAGGPTDTQYF. CDR3 DNA: TGCGCCAGCAGTCAAGCGGGGGGGCCGACAGATACGCAGTATTTT.